The 11 T cell receptor beta chains below were found in one sample sequenced in a study of T cells in localized non-small cell lung cancer. Here immunoSEQ multiplex PCR was the method, and the copy in TCRdb shows in-frame clones only, minus some. The sample has 7,000 to 7,500 clones, 23% seen once; the top ten hold 3.6%. The source was lung tumor tissue, collected before any cancer treatment. The origin of the receptors is a man aged 35-75 years with stage III squamous cell lung carcinoma.

This rearrangement joins TRBV19 to TRBJ2-3, with 9 nucleotides matching TRBD2. This CDR3 comprises 14 residues. The germline gives CDR1 LNHDA, CDR2 SQIVND (reference sequence). The trim removed 1 base at V and 8 bases at J, leaving 4 bases unmatched. Here the CDR3 DNA reads TGTGCCAGTAGTATAGGAACTAGCGGGCCTACGCAGTATTTT. Amino acid sequence: CASSIGTSGPTQYF.

The gene calls are TRBV30 and TRBJ1-2, with D tentatively TRBD1 (6 bases). Germline V gene sequence: CDR1 GTSNPN, CDR2 SVGIG (reference sequence). V lost 2 bases to trimming and J lost 3 bases, with 7 bases between them. CDR3 length: 12 amino acids. Here the CDR3 reads CAWSPGDYGYTF. The CDR3 DNA follows: TGTGCCTGGAGTCCAGGGGACTATGGCTACACCTTC. Combining the CDR3 with reference TRBV30 and TRBJ1-2 gives the whole variable domain SQTIHQWPATLVQPVGSPLSLECTVEGTSNPNLYWYRQAAGRGLQLLFYSVGIGQISSEVPQNLSASRPQDRQFILSSKKLLLSDSGFYLCAWSPGDYGYTFGSGTRLTVV.

This rearrangement joins TRBV6-8 to TRBJ2-7, with TRBD1 matching over 10 bases. The CDR3 runs to 17 residues. V was clipped by 6 bases and J by 3 bases; unmatched bases: 14. Germline V gene sequence: CDR1 MNHGY, CDR2 SAAAGT. The CDR3 sequence: CASSQYSGQGIHYEQYF. The DNA for the CDR3 is TGTGCCAGCAGCCAATACTCGGGACAGGGGATACACTACGAGCAGTACTTC.

The chain recombines TRBV7-2 with TRBJ2-5, with 11 bases matching TRBD2. The germline V gene has CDR1 SGHTA and CDR2 FQGNSA. The CDR3 has 13 amino acids. Germline trimming cut 7 bases from V and 4 bases from J; bases unmatched to any gene: 2. Here the CDR3 reads CASKLAGAETQYF. For the CDR3, the DNA is TGTGCCAGCAAACTAGCGGGGGCAGAGACCCAGTACTTC.

This clone has just a few counts. The CDR3 coding sequence is TGTGCCCCTAACCCTACAGATTGGCCTCCTCAAGAGACCCAGTACTTC. It specifies CAPNPTDWPPQETQYF. The V gene is TRBV6-8, the J gene TRBJ2-5; D not certain. Germline CDR1 and CDR2: MNHGY and SAAAGT. V was shortened by 11 bases and J by 2 bases, with 24 bases between the two germline ends. CDR3 length: 16 residues.

This clone was found a few times. V usage is TRBV6-8 and J usage is TRBJ2-1; 8 positions match TRBD2. Germline V gives CDR1 MNHGY, CDR2 SAAAGT. This CDR3 contains 16 residues. With V trimmed by 7 bases and J by 8 bases, 16 bases remained unmatched. The CDR3 coding sequence is TGTGCCAGCACCTACGGGGGGGCTTCGCTGCGCGATGAGCAGTTCTTC. Translating gives CASTYGGASLRDEQFF.

The table lists this clone with a few counts. The chain recombines TRBV6-8 with TRBJ2-3, with TRBD2 matching 13 bases. V lost 6 bases to trimming and J lost 2 bases; unmatched junction nucleotides: 2. The CDR3 totals 15 residues. Germline CDR1 reads MNHGY; CDR2 reads SAAAGT. CDR3: CASSGTSGTTDTQYF. CDR3 in DNA: TGTGCCAGCAGCGGGACTAGCGGGACCACAGATACGCAGTATTTT.

This CDR3 is CASSPRDTFNYGYTF. The CDR3 region has the DNA TGTGCCAGCAGCCCCCGCGACACGTTTAACTATGGCTACACCTTC. The chain links TRBV11-3 to TRBJ1-2; no clear D. V lost 5 bases and J lost 1, with 14 bases in between. CDR1 and CDR2 (germline): SGHNT, YENEEA. The CDR3 runs to 15 residues.

This clone was observed a few times. The rearrangement joins TRBV9 to TRBJ2-2; TRBD1 aligns across 8 bases. With 4 bases clipped from V and 7 bases from J, the junction kept 6 bases outside the gene matches. The germline CDR1 and CDR2 sequences are SGDLS and YYNGEE. The CDR3 totals 14 residues. The CDR3 spells CASSHRTGHGELFF. The DNA for the CDR3 is TGTGCCAGCAGCCATCGGACAGGGCACGGGGAGCTGTTTTTT.

The gene calls are TRBV18 and TRBJ1-3; a weak D match, TRBD1 (6 bases). The CDR3 spans 15 residues. V lost 4 bases and J 0 bases, leaving 10 bases between the germline ends. Germline CDR1 reads KGHSH; CDR2 reads LQKENI. The CDR3 region is CASSLGQSSGNTIYF. The DNA for the CDR3 is TGTGCCAGCTCACTCGGACAGAGCTCTGGAAACACCATATATTTT.

The V call is TRBV28, the J call TRBJ2-1; 13 bases line up with TRBD2. Germline CDR1 and CDR2: MDHEN and SYDVKM. V was pared by 2 bases and J by 9 bases, with 7 bases of the junction left unmatched. CDR3 length: 16 residues. In DNA form, the CDR3 reads TGTGCCAGCAGTTTACGACTAGCGGGAGGCGGGGGTGAGCAGTTCTTC. This encodes CASSLRLAGGGGEQFF.